Following are 5 T cell receptor beta chains from one sample sequenced in a study of cytomegalovirus exposure and HLA in healthy donors. Both 60 Vbeta primers and 13 Jbeta primers went into the PCR. This table comes from immunoSEQ multiplex PCR, and its TCRdb copy is limited to in-frame clones, with some not included. The sample lists fewer than 250,000 clones; 75% to 85% were seen once. Sample: PBMCs. The receptors stem from a woman under 40 in good health and CMV-seropositive.

The chain has TRBV9 and TRBJ2-1, with a weak D call TRBD2 (5 bases). Looked up from germline, CDR1 is SGDLS and CDR2 is YYNGEE. V lost 2 bases and J 10 bases, leaving 16 bases between the germline ends. The CDR3 is 14 amino acids. CDR3: CASSVMVEGGEQFF. The CDR3 region has the DNA TGTGCCAGCAGCGTGATGGTCGAGGGTGGGGAGCAGTTCTTC.

The chain couples TRBV9 to TRBJ1-3; 7 nucleotides match TRBD1. CDR1 is SGDLS and CDR2 is YYNGEE in the germline V gene. J lost 4 bases, V lost 3 bases, and 4 bases had no gene match. There are 14 residues in the CDR3. For the CDR3, the DNA is TGTGCCAGCAGCGACCCAGGGGGAGGAAACACCATATATTTT. This translates into CASSDPGGGNTIYF.

This chain links TRBV5-1 with TRBJ1-4; 10 bases line up with TRBD1. V was clipped by 7 bases and J by 0 bases; unmatched bases: 18. CDR1 and CDR2 (germline): SGHRS, YFSETQ. The CDR3 covers 20 residues. CDR3 sequence (DNA): TGCGCCAGCGGTTTGAATTCCCGGGACAGGGGTCATGCAACTAATGAAAAACTGTTTTTT. Residues: CASGLNSRDRGHATNEKLFF.

V usage is TRBV29-1 and J usage is TRBJ1-1; D remains unclear. V shed 7 bases and J shed 2 bases, with 5 bases lying between them. The CDR3 covers 10 residues. Germline-derived CDR1 and CDR2 are SQVTM and ANQGSEA. CDR3 nucleotide sequence: TGCAGCGGCGGTAACACTGAAGCTTTCTTT. Translating gives CSGGNTEAFF.

The rearrangement uses TRBV25-1 and TRBJ2-7, with TRBD1 matching 9 bases. The germline V gene encodes CDR1 MGHDK and CDR2 SYGVNS. Trimming cost V 6 bases and J 4 bases; bases outside gene matches: 10. The CDR3 runs 15 residues. CDR3 amino acids: CASSQGGQGPYEQYF. The CDR3 nucleotides read TGTGCCAGCAGCCAGGGGGGACAGGGACCATACGAGCAGTACTTC.